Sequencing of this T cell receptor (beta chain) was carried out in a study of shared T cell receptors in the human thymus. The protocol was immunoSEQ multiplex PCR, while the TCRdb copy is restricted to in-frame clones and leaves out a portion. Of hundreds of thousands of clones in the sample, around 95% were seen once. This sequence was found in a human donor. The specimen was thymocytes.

Here the CDR3 DNA reads TGTGCCAGCAGCCCAGACCCGGACGGGCCCCAGCATTTT. Amino acid sequence: CASSPDPDGPQHF. The chain joins TRBV5-6 to TRBJ1-5; D is undetermined. With 4 bases removed from V and 9 bases from J, the gap between germline ends came to 14 bases. The germline V gene has CDR1 SGHDT and CDR2 YYEEEE. There are 13 residues in the CDR3. Supplemented by reference TRBV5-6 and TRBJ1-5, the full variable domain reads DAGVTQSPTHLIKTRGQQVTLRCSPKSGHDTVSWYQQALGQGPQFIFQYYEEEERQRGNFPDRFSGHQFPNYSSELNVNALLLGDSALYLCASSPDPDGPQHFGDGTRLSIL.